This T cell receptor (beta chain) was retrieved from a study of graft-versus-host responses after intestinal transplantation. The V and J ends lost 3 bases and 9 bases respectively, with 12 bases between them. The CDR3 spans 13 residues. The V gene's germline CDR1 is MNHEY and CDR2 SVGAGI. Clones were read by immunoSEQ multiplex PCR, and TCRdb kept only the in-frame ones, dropping some. The sample contains 100,000 to 120,000 clones, approximately 92% of which appear only once. As to this clone: What it binds is unknown.

The clonotype was recovered from a human donor who received an intestinal transplant. The input for sequencing was unstimulated CD8+ T cells sorted from spleen or lymph node cells, taken before intestinal transplant. The gene calls are TRBV6-5 and TRBJ2-1; D ambiguous. The CDR3 region has the DNA TGTGCCAGCAGTTATAGAAGCTCGGGTGAGCAGTTCTTC. Encoded protein: CASSYRSSGEQFF.